This T cell receptor beta chain is from a study of T cell changes during pregnancy in multiple sclerosis. Deletions cut 4 bases from V and 2 bases from J, with 14 bases between. The CDR3 runs to 15 residues. Germline V gives CDR1 MGHRA, CDR2 YSYEKL. This clone was detected a few times. TCRdb's table, derived via immunoSEQ multiplex PCR, lists solely in-frame clones and lacks some. The sample lists about 74,000 clones; roughly 90% were seen once. The source of this sequence is a female donor with multiple sclerosis, enrolled in a pregnancy study. The material was peripheral blood, obtained in the third trimester of pregnancy. The V gene is TRBV4-1, the J gene TRBJ1-1; D call uncertain. DNA for the CDR3: TGCGCCAGCAGCCCAACTCAGAAGACAAACACTGAAGCTTTCTTT. This encodes CASSPTQKTNTEAFF.